Listed below are T cell receptor beta chains from one sample, sequenced in a study of patients and donors after allogeneic stem cell transplantation. TCRdb passed the RT-PCR reads through MiXCR, listing each CDR3 protein once. The sample consists of 2,700 or so distinct CDR3 sequences, roughly 8.7% of them appearing once. Sequencing was performed on blood, either unsorted or a sorted T cell fraction (not recorded which). The receptors stem from a human donor who was either an allogeneic HSCT recipient or a stem cell or donor lymphocyte infusion donor (not recorded which). It is not recorded whose cells these are; they may come from a transplant donor. Each CDR3 is given with its conserved first and last residue. A D gene is named only where the DNA matches it firmly. The size entry is marked missing in some rows and otherwise reads once, few, many or a size class.

TRBV6-2/TRBV6-3	.	TRBD1	TRBJ1-2	TGTGCCAGCAGTTTCTTGACAGGGGACGGCTACACCTTC	CASSFLTGDGYTF
TRBV19	medium-sized	TRBD1	TRBJ2-7	TGTGCCAGTCGCCTCGGACAGGGTTCCTACGAGCAGTACTTC	CASRLGQGSYEQYF
TRBV5-1	.	.	TRBJ2-1	TGCGCCAGCAGCTCACAGGGCAATGAGCAGTTCTTC	CASSSQGNEQFF
TRBV6-5	.	.	TRBJ2-5	TGTGCCAGCAGTACCCGCGATGTGGGCGGAGAGACCCAGTACTTC	CASSTRDVGGETQYF
TRBV5-1	.	.	TRBJ2-1	TGCGCCAGCAGCGCAGGACGGGGGGCGTACAATGAGCAGTTCTTC	CASSAGRGAYNEQFF
TRBV28	medium-sized	.	TRBJ2-1	TGTGCCAGCACCTCTGCAGGTTCCGAGCGTTCCTACAATGAGCAGTTCTTC	CASTSAGSERSYNEQFF
TRBV7-3	.	.	TRBJ2-2	TGTGCCAGCAGCTCGACAGGTCCTAACACCGGGGAGCTGTTTTTT	CASSSTGPNTGELFF
TRBV14	.	TRBD1	TRBJ1-1	TGTGCCAGCAGCCAGGACAGGGGTACCTTCGCGAGTGAAGCTTTCTTT	CASSQDRGTFASEAFF
TRBV7-6	medium-sized	TRBD2	TRBJ2-3	TGTGCCAGCAGCTTAGACCTTCTAGCGGGAGGCACAGATACGCAGTATTTT	CASSLDLLAGGTDTQYF
TRBV7-9	medium-sized	TRBD1	TRBJ1-6	TGTGCCAGCAGCTTCCCGGGACAGGGGTCACCCCTCCACTTT	CASSFPGQGSPLHF
TRBV6-6	few	.	TRBJ2-2	TGTGCCAGCAGTTACCCGCAGGGAGTGGGCACCGGGGAGCTGTTTTTT	CASSYPQGVGTGELFF
TRBV7-2	.	.	TRBJ1-1	TGTGCCAGCGCCCGGGACGTTGGTGAAGCTTTCTTT	CASARDVGEAFF
TRBV7-3	.	.	TRBJ2-3	TGTGCCAGCAGCTTAACCGGGAGCACAGATACGCAGTATTTT	CASSLTGSTDTQYF
TRBV12-3/TRBV12-4	.	.	TRBJ1-6	TGTGCCAGCAGCCTCGAAAATTCACCCCTCCACTTT	CASSLENSPLHF
TRBV7-6	medium-sized	.	TRBJ2-7	TGTGCCAGTAAGAGCAAGTTTAGCTCCTACGAGCAGTACTTC	CASKSKFSSYEQYF
TRBV4-3	.	TRBD2	TRBJ2-5	TGCGCCAGCAGCCAAGATTTTCGTGGACTAGCGGGAGTTGAGACCCAGTACTTC	CASSQDFRGLAGVETQYF
TRBV5-6	large	.	TRBJ2-4	TGTGCCAGCAGCTTGATCGCCGGGGCCAAAAACATTCAGTACTTC	CASSLIAGAKNIQYF
TRBV6-1	.	.	TRBJ1-4	TGTGCCAGCAGCCGCCTCATAACTAATGAAAAACTGTTTTTT	CASSRLITNEKLFF
TRBV28	few	.	TRBJ2-7	TGTGCCAGCGTATCTCAAGGGGTGGATGGCTACGAGCAGTACTTC	CASVSQGVDGYEQYF
TRBV20-1	.	.	TRBJ2-7	TGCAGTGCTAGTACCACTGCCTACGAGCAGTACTTC	CSASTTAYEQYF
TRBV5-6	medium-sized	.	TRBJ2-7	TGTGCCAGCAGCTCATTAAGGGGGGACTACGAGCAGTACTTC	CASSSLRGDYEQYF
TRBV2	.	.	TRBJ2-1	TGTGCCAGCAGTGAAGCGGGTCGGCAGTTCTTC	CASSEAGRQFF
TRBV7-8	medium-sized	.	TRBJ2-7	TGTGCCAGCAGCTTAGCGACAAGCTCCTACGAGCAGTACTTC	CASSLATSSYEQYF
TRBV15	few	TRBD2	TRBJ2-7	TGTGCCACCAGCAGAGATCTGGGGGGGTCCTACGAGCAGTACTTC	CATSRDLGGSYEQYF
TRBV9	few	.	TRBJ2-7	TGTGCCAGCAGCGTAATCCCAGGGCAGGAGCAGTACTTC	CASSVIPGQEQYF
TRBV2	.	.	TRBJ2-2	TGTGCCAGCAGACAGGGACTCACCGGGGAGCTGTTTTTT	CASRQGLTGELFF
TRBV11-2	medium-sized	.	TRBJ2-3	TGTGCCAGCAGCCCTGACACAGATACGCAGTATTTT	CASSPDTDTQYF
TRBV12-3/TRBV12-4	.	.	TRBJ2-5	TGTGCCAGCACCCCCCCTACGCAAGAGACCCAGTACTTC	CASTPPTQETQYF